The rows below give T cell receptor beta chains drawn from one sample of a study of CD8+ T cells in alopecia areata. Sequenced by immunoSEQ multiplex PCR; TCRdb stores in-frame clones only, minus some. The sample contains about 190,000 clones, about 60% of which appear only once. The material sequenced was CD4+ T cells sorted from blood, taken at week 4, from a patient treated with tofacitinib. These receptors came from a human donor with alopecia areata. The conserved cysteine and the conserved F or W are not part of the CDR3 here.

v_gene	len	j_gene	CDR3aa
TRBV29-1	10	TRBJ2-2	SVDRGTGELF
TRBV7-2	11	TRBJ1-5	ASSFSSNQPQH
TRBV19	12	TRBJ1-4	ASGDRATNEKLF
TRBV11-2	11	TRBJ2-1	ASSLFQRTEQF
TRBV18	11	TRBJ2-1	ASSPDRGNEQF
TRBV7-2	12	TRBJ2-7	ASSPGGGRGEQY
TRBV12-5	10	TRBJ2-1	ASGSTYWTQF
TRBV29-1	14	TRBJ2-1	SVGSPAGGASNEQF
TRBV30	9	TRBJ1-2	AWQEERGYT
TRBV14	14	TRBJ2-1	ASSQVAGALYNEQF
TRBV30	10	TRBJ1-2	AWSVAGNGYT
TRBV29-1	11	TRBJ2-1	SVVAGGVNEQF
TRBV19	13	TRBJ2-3	ASSSRQGMTDTQY
TRBV29-1	8	TRBJ2-1	SVDGRVGF
TRBV5-6	10	TRBJ1-1	ASSFERTEAF
TRBV5-6	14	TRBJ2-1	ASSLLRRGLYNEQF
TRBV30	12	TRBJ1-2	AWSEEGHDYGYT
TRBV29-1	11	TRBJ1-2	SASPGTNYGYT
TRBV27	12	TRBJ2-5	ASSFAGGKETQY
TRBV29-1	13	TRBJ2-7	SVEDWDVLRGKQY